This T cell receptor beta chain was sequenced in a study of blood T cell repertoires in COVID-19. About the research overall: Samples came from the United States, Italy and Spain, spanning acute and convalescent COVID-19.

The CDR3 runs 15 residues. In germline, CDR1 is KGHSH, CDR2 LQKENI. V lost 4 bases, J lost 2 bases, and 6 bases stayed unmatched. As processed by the authors: How many nucleated cells were present was estimated from reference gene primer amplification. Measured with immunoSEQ multiplex PCR; TCRdb has only the in-frame clones, and not every one. Clone size and V and J calls were adopted from that table, with D and trimming inferred from the DNA. The sample includes around 91,000 clones, less than 85% of them seen just once. The sequencing input was peripheral blood. The clonotype comes from a man aged 80 or over with acute or convalescent COVID-19. This chain uses TRBV18 with TRBJ2-5; 8 bases align to TRBD1. For the CDR3, the DNA is TGTGCCAGCTCACGGACACAGGGGGGTCAAGAGACCCAGTACTTC. Protein product: CASSRTQGGQETQYF.